What follows is one T cell receptor beta chain and its context. Its target is not known. The data were obtained in a study of cytomegalovirus exposure and HLA in healthy donors. Looking at the study overall: For the approximately 390 genotyped donors, around 76% fell within the Caucasian-associated ancestry cluster.

The CDR3 covers 16 residues. The germline gives CDR1 SGHAT, CDR2 FQNNGV. Trimming removed 5 bases from V and 2 bases from J; junction bases left unmatched: 5. 13 Jbeta primers and 60 Vbeta primers were used for the PCR. Using immunoSEQ multiplex PCR, the repertoire was profiled, and TCRdb retains in-frame clones only, with some absent. Of about 120,000 clones detected, 65% to 85% appear once; the ten largest clones hold under 0.3%. Overall study results and limits: The study had only CMV serostatus as immune exposure information. In vitro assays verified that a few CMV-associated chains recognized CMV antigens specifically. Fewer N-insertions (relative to the approximately 700-donor mean) were reportedly seen in an Asian-associated ancestry cluster in a later analysis.

This receptor was taken from a man aged 45-60 years in good health and CMV-seronegative. Sequencing input: PBMCs. The rearrangement links TRBV11-2 to TRBJ1-6; TRBD1 matches 8 bases. This CDR3 is CASSQDRGAYNSPLHF. CDR3 DNA sequence: TGTGCCAGCAGCCAAGACAGGGGCGCCTATAATTCACCCCTCCACTTT.